This is a list of T cell receptor beta chains from one sample in a study of shared T cell receptors in the human thymus. Method: immunoSEQ multiplex PCR; TCRdb's copy keeps in-frame clones and lacks some. The sample has about 380,000 clones, roughly 94% seen once. Sequenced material: thymocytes. Receptors were obtained from a human donor. CDR3s include the opening cysteine and the closing phenylalanine or tryptophan. The D gene is left open where the match is weak. Size is omitted from some rows. Given values are once, few, many or a class for expanded clones.

d_call j_call clone_size v_call cdr3_nt cdr3_aa
NA TRBJ1-5 NA TRBV27 TGTGCCAGCAGTTCGTTGACCCGGCAGGGCACAAATCAGCCCCAGCATTTT CASSSLTRQGTNQPQHF
NA TRBJ2-7 NA TRBV9 TGTGCCAGCAGCGTAGGAGGGAGGAAGGACGAGCAGTACTTC CASSVGGRKDEQYF
NA TRBJ1-2 once TRBV21-1 TGTGCCAGCAGCAAAGCCCGGAATGGGGACGACTATGGCTACACCTTC CASSKARNGDDYGYTF
NA TRBJ2-1 NA TRBV6-1 TGTGCCAGCAGTGCGATGAGACTGACAGTTCACCCTAACAATGAGCAGTTCTTC CASSAMRLTVHPNNEQFF
TRBD1 TRBJ1-2 NA TRBV6-1 TGTGCCAGCACCCCAGGACAGGGGACGTATGGCTACACCTTC CASTPGQGTYGYTF
NA TRBJ2-1 NA TRBV30 TGTGCCTGGAGGGAGGTCCTCTCCTACAATGAGCAGTTCTTC CAWREVLSYNEQFF
TRBD1 TRBJ2-5 NA TRBV4-1 TGCGCCAGCAGCCCGGACAGGGTGGGGGAGACCCAGTACTTC CASSPDRVGETQYF
NA TRBJ2-7 NA TRBV6-5 TGTGCCAGCAACTCCTGGAGGGAGCAGTACTTC CASNSWREQYF
NA TRBJ1-6 NA TRBV27 TGTGCCAGCGGCGGAGTTCCCTTCTATTCACCCCTCCACTTT CASGGVPFYSPLHF
TRBD1 TRBJ2-5 NA TRBV6-1 TGTGCCAGCGGGGACAGGGTTGGGACCCAGTACTTC CASGDRVGTQYF
NA TRBJ2-5 NA TRBV19 TGTGCCAGTAGTAGTAACAGTCCATCCGAGACCCAGTACTTC CASSSNSPSETQYF
NA TRBJ1-1 NA TRBV7-4 TGTGCCAGCAGCTGGACGGTGGGCACTGAAGCTTTCTTT CASSWTVGTEAFF
TRBD1 TRBJ1-3 NA TRBV6-1 TGTGCCAGCAGTGCCGCAGGGGGCAGCTCTGGAAACACCATATATTTT CASSAAGGSSGNTIYF
TRBD2 TRBJ2-2 NA TRBV13 TGTGCCAGCAGCCCCCGACTAGCGGGAGGTCCCCCGAACACCGGGGAGCTGTTTTTT CASSPRLAGGPPNTGELFF
TRBD2 TRBJ2-1 NA TRBV7-9 TGTGCCAGCAGCCAAAACACCGGGACTAGCCCCTCATTGGAGCAGTTCTTC CASSQNTGTSPSLEQFF
TRBD1 TRBJ1-2 once TRBV18 TGTGCCAGCTCACCAGGGACAGGGGGCCCCTATGGCTACACCTTC CASSPGTGGPYGYTF
NA TRBJ2-1 once TRBV6-6 TGTGCCAGCAGTTATCCCAGCAATGAGCAGTTCTTC CASSYPSNEQFF
TRBD1 TRBJ2-3 few TRBV27 TGTGCCAGCAGTTTCCACACAACAGGGGGCGCGGATACGCAGTATTTT CASSFHTTGGADTQYF
TRBD1 TRBJ2-5 once TRBV20-1 TGCAGCCAGGGGGCCCAGTACTTC CSQGAQYF
TRBD2 TRBJ2-1 few TRBV7-9 TGTGCCAGCAGCTTAGGGGGACTAGCGGGAGCTCATGAGCAGTTCTTC CASSLGGLAGAHEQFF
NA TRBJ1-2 NA TRBV19 TGTGCCAGTAGTCCCTCGGAGAGGGTTTTCGTCTATGGCTACACCTTC CASSPSERVFVYGYTF
NA TRBJ2-1 NA TRBV4-3 TGCGCCAGCAGCCAAGCGGGAGGACAGACCAACAATGAGCAGTTCTTC CASSQAGGQTNNEQFF
TRBD1 TRBJ2-7 NA TRBV5-5 TGTGCCAGCAGCTTGGCCAGGGGGCAGGTGCGGCCCTACGAGCAGTACTTC CASSLARGQVRPYEQYF
TRBD1 TRBJ2-2 NA TRBV7-3 TGTGCCAGCAGCTTATGGGACAGGGGTCACGGGGAGCTGTTTTTT CASSLWDRGHGELFF
NA TRBJ1-3 NA TRBV7-9 TGTGCCAGCAGCTTTAGCAGGGGCAGCTCTGGAAACACCATATATTTT CASSFSRGSSGNTIYF
NA TRBJ1-4 once TRBV15 TGTGCCACCAGTTCAACTAATGAAAAACTGTTTTTT CATSSTNEKLFF
TRBD2 TRBJ2-5 NA TRBV5-6 TGTGCCAGCAGCCCCGGGACTAGCGGGAGGGTAGGCGTGCGAGAGACCCAGTACTTC CASSPGTSGRVGVRETQYF
NA TRBJ1-4 NA TRBV6-1 TGTGCCAGCAATTCCCTTGGAAAACTGTTTTTT CASNSLGKLFF
NA TRBJ2-7 NA TRBV10-3 TGTGCCATCAGTGAGTTTGGGCCCCAGGGCGAGCAGTACTTC CAISEFGPQGEQYF
TRBD1 TRBJ2-1 NA TRBV5-1 TGCGCCAGCAGCTTCCGGGACAGGGTGCATGAGCAGTTCTTC CASSFRDRVHEQFF
NA TRBJ2-1 NA TRBV30 TGTGCCTGGGCGGGAAATGAGCAGTTCTTC CAWAGNEQFF
TRBD1 TRBJ1-2 NA TRBV14 TGTGCCAGCAGCCAAGCTCCCGGACAGGGCGACTATGGCTACACCTTC CASSQAPGQGDYGYTF
TRBD1 TRBJ2-7 NA TRBV10-1 TGCGCCAGCAGTGAGTCGAACCGGGACAGAACCTACGAGCAGTACTTC CASSESNRDRTYEQYF
TRBD2 TRBJ2-3 NA TRBV25-1 TGTGCCAGTAGCGGGCCTAGCACAGATACGCAGTATTTT CASSGPSTDTQYF
NA TRBJ2-7 NA TRBV29-1 TGCAGCGACCGGGACAGGGATACCCAGCGGGAGGGCGAGCAGTACTTC CSDRDRDTQREGEQYF
TRBD1 TRBJ1-2 NA TRBV27 TGTGCCAGCAGCCTGGGACAGTCCTATGGCTACACCTTC CASSLGQSYGYTF
NA TRBJ2-5 NA TRBV5-1 TGCGCCAGCCGCCCAGGAGTCCACCAAGAGACCCAGTACTTC CASRPGVHQETQYF